Here is one T cell receptor beta chain with its context. What it binds is not known. A much larger clone differs by one base, so this may be a read error. The germline V gene encodes CDR1 DFQATT and CDR2 SNEGSKA (reference sequence). The CDR3 loop spans 13 amino acids. The germline V and J ends were trimmed by 0 bases and 3 bases, with 9 bases remaining between them. These data come from a study of molecular identifiers for immune sequencing clone quantification. Study outcomes and limitations: Clones of above 20 RNA copies carried over 99% of effector molecules; in naive cells they carried under 1%.

TCRdb ran MiXCR on the PCR reads and lists one entry per CDR3 protein. The table has over 600,000 distinct CDR3 sequences, approximately 20% seen once. Input for naive CD8 libraries was roughly 19,000 to 1,100,000 sorted cells; the RNA fraction used was 10%, 30% or 50%. This sequence was found in a human donor in good health. Some libraries in this study had Jurkat cell RNA spiked in. The material sequenced was naive CD8+ T cells from blood, with Jurkat cell RNA spiked in. The subset was: FACS-sorted CD8+CD4-CCR7+CD45RA+ naive T cells. This sequence joins TRBV20-1 and TRBJ2-7; no firm D call. CDR3 bases: TGCAGTGCTAGAGACCGGGTGATCTACGAGCAGTACTTC. Translated: CSARDRVIYEQYF.